This TCR beta chain was recorded in a study of blood T cell repertoires in COVID-19. Study details: Samples representing acute and convalescent COVID-19 were sourced from the United States, Italy and Spain.

TCRdb keeps only in-frame clones here, not all; method: immunoSEQ multiplex PCR. This sample has about 180,000 clones; approximately 85% occur once, and the top ten carry roughly 3.5%. This clone was picked up a small number of times. The CDR3 totals 16 residues. V dropped 5 bases and J dropped 6; count of bases not matched to a gene: 12. CDR1 SEHNR and CDR2 FQNEAQ come from the germline V gene (reference sequence). The sample was peripheral blood. The genes are TRBV7-9 and TRBJ2-1, with 8 nucleotides matching TRBD2. The clonotype was recovered from a man in his 60s with acute or convalescent COVID-19. The CDR3 bases are TGTGCCAGCAGCCGGGGGGGTGGCAGCCAAACCAATGAGCAGTTCTTC. Its translation is CASSRGGGSQTNEQFF.